This T cell receptor (beta chain) was sequenced for a study of Tregs in tolerant kidney transplant recipients. Broader study findings: Findings come from small patient numbers and require larger validation.

With V trimmed by 0 bases and J by 3 bases, 11 bases remained unmatched. CDR3 length equals 18 residues. In germline, CDR1 is SGHNT, CDR2 YYREEE (reference sequence). About this clone: The target antigen is unknown.

Libraries were prepared by immunoSEQ multiplex PCR; TCRdb keeps only in-frame clonotypes and omits some of them. The profile shows roughly 70,000 clones, 84% of them singletons. Sequenced material: CD4+ T cells from blood. This clonotype originated in a human donor in good health. The chain has TRBV5-4 and TRBJ2-5; 10 positions match TRBD2. CDR3 bases: TGTGCCAGCAGCTTGGGTATGGAAGCGGGGGGGTCGGAAGAGACCCAGTACTTC. It encodes CASSLGMEAGGSEETQYF.